One and the same sample provided the 7 T cell receptor beta chains below, sequenced in a study of blood T cell repertoires in COVID-19. Libraries were prepared by immunoSEQ multiplex PCR; TCRdb keeps only in-frame clonotypes and omits some of them. This table holds roughly 50,000 clones, roughly nine tenths found once. What was sequenced was peripheral blood. The source of these receptors is a human donor in a cohort sampled during active COVID-19.

CDR3 DNA: TGTGCCAGCAGCTTCACAGGTCTAAACACCATATATTTT. Protein sequence: CASSFTGLNTIYF. The chain employs TRBV5-6 and TRBJ1-3, with D possibly TRBD1 on 5 matching bases. V lost 2 bases and J lost 6, with 9 bases in between. The CDR3 runs 13 residues. The germline gives CDR1 SGHDT, CDR2 YYEEEE.

This clone is a singleton in its sample. The rearrangement joins TRBV7-9 to TRBJ1-3; 7 nucleotides line up with TRBD1. Per germline, CDR1 SEHNR and CDR2 FQNEAQ (reference sequence). The CDR3 extends over 16 amino acids. Trimming cost V 1 base and J 1 base; bases outside gene matches: 4. CDR3 region: CASSLGQGLSGNTIYF. As DNA, the CDR3 is TGTGCCAGCAGCTTAGGACAGGGACTTTCTGGAAACACCATATATTTT. Full variable domain (rest looked up from reference TRBV7-9 and TRBJ1-3): DTGVSQNPRHKITKRGQNVTFRCDPISEHNRLYWYRQTLGQGPEFLTYFQNEAQLEKSRLLSDRFSAERPKGSFSTLEIQRTEQGDSAMYLCASSLGQGLSGNTIYFGEGSWLTVV.

The V and J genes are TRBV5-4 and TRBJ2-7; the match to TRBD2 covers 12 bases. Germline V gene sequence: CDR1 SGHNT, CDR2 YYREEE (reference sequence). This CDR3 region has 17 residues. With 3 bases clipped from V and 7 bases from J, the junction kept 14 bases outside the gene matches. The CDR3 DNA sequence: TGTGCCAGCAGCTCACCCACCGGGACTAGCGGGCCCGGGGAGCAGTACTTC. Protein: CASSSPTGTSGPGEQYF.

The genes are TRBV5-6 and TRBJ1-6, with TRBD1 matching over 11 bases. V shed 3 bases, J shed 10 bases, and the junction held 6 bases outside the gene matches. Germline loops: CDR1 SGHDT, CDR2 YYEEEE. The CDR3 has 15 residues. For the CDR3, the DNA is TGTGCCAGCAGCTCCCGGGACAGGGGGGGATCACCCCTCCACTTT. It codes for CASSSRDRGGSPLHF.

The chain recombines TRBV18 with TRBJ1-5; D ambiguous. This CDR3 comprises 13 residues. The V end was cut by 6 bases, the J end by 4 bases, with 10 bases between. The V gene's germline CDR1 is KGHSH and CDR2 LQKENI. For the CDR3, the DNA is TGTGCCAGCTCCAACAGCCCTAATCAGCCCCAGCATTTT. Its translation: CASSNSPNQPQHF.

This chain uses TRBV30 with TRBJ2-7; D unclear. Trimming cost V 2 bases and J 0 bases, with 5 bases left between them. The CDR3 sequence is 12 residues long. Germline-derived CDR1 and CDR2 are GTSNPN and SVGIG (reference sequence). The CDR3 nucleotides read TGTGCCTGGAGTTGGAGCTCCTACGAGCAGTACTTC. Translating it yields CAWSWSSYEQYF. The full variable domain, completed using reference TRBV30 and TRBJ2-7, is SQTIHQWPATLVQPVGSPLSLECTVEGTSNPNLYWYRQAAGRGLQLLFYSVGIGQISSEVPQNLSASRPQDRQFILSSKKLLLSDSGFYLCAWSWSSYEQYFGPGTRLTVT.

V usage is TRBV5-1 and J usage is TRBJ2-5, with 8 bases fitting TRBD2. CDR1 and CDR2 from the germline V gene are SGHRS and YFSETQ. V shed 0 bases, J shed 2 bases, and the junction held 3 bases outside the gene matches. This CDR3 spans 15 amino acids. CDR3 sequence reads: CASSLALAGQETQYF. DNA of the CDR3: TGCGCCAGCAGCTTGGCCCTAGCGGGTCAAGAGACCCAGTACTTC.